Following are 17 T cell receptor beta chains from one sample sequenced in a study of control samples from healthy donors and cancer patients. The protocol was immunoSEQ multiplex PCR, while the TCRdb copy is restricted to in-frame clones and leaves out a portion. This table has 150,000 to 200,000 clones, approximately 94% appearing once. Sequenced sample: blood. These receptors were taken from a woman aged 18-29 years in good health.

The V gene is TRBV5-6, the J gene TRBJ1-1; weak D call: TRBD1 (5 bases). The CDR3 is 12 residues long. Germline assignment: CDR1 SGHDT and CDR2 YYEEEE. With 2 bases removed from V and 6 bases from J, the gap between germline ends came to 8 bases. The CDR3 sequence: CASSFGGSEAFF. The CDR3 DNA is TGTGCCAGCAGCTTCGGGGGATCTGAAGCTTTCTTT.

V and J are TRBV10-2 and TRBJ1-1, with D hard to call. This CDR3 contains 13 residues. Germline CDR1 WSHSY, CDR2 SAAADI. V lost 6 bases and J 5 bases, leaving 13 bases between the germline ends. CDR3 protein: CASSYTGGTEAFF. CDR3 DNA sequence: TGCGCCAGCAGCTACACCGGAGGGACTGAAGCTTTCTTT.

V and J are TRBV2 and TRBJ2-5, with unresolved D. The CDR3 contains 14 residues. From germline, CDR1 is SNHLY and CDR2 FYNNEI. V gave up 1 base and J gave up 0 bases, with 6 bases separating them. CDR3 sequence reads: CASSEEPYQETQYF. CDR3 in DNA: TGTGCCAGCAGTGAAGAACCGTACCAAGAGACCCAGTACTTC.

This clone was seen a few times. The chain combines TRBV14 with TRBJ1-3; D not certain. The V gene lost 1 base and the J gene lost 7 bases, with 5 bases spanning the gap. The CDR3 sequence is 12 residues long. CDR1 is SGHDN and CDR2 is FVKESK in the germline V gene. CDR3 bases: TGTGCCAGCAGCCAAGTCTCCAACACCATATATTTT. It specifies CASSQVSNTIYF.

The chain uses TRBV6-5 and TRBJ2-5, with D possibly matching TRBD1 (6 bases). V lost 6 bases and J lost 3, with 17 bases in between. Germline V gene data show CDR1 as MNHEY and CDR2 as SVGAGI. The CDR3 covers 15 residues. The CDR3 sequence: CASRDRTFLKETQYF. The DNA for the CDR3 is TGTGCCAGCAGGGACAGAACTTTTTTAAAAGAGACCCAGTACTTC.

The chain is built from TRBV28 and TRBJ2-5; D perhaps matches TRBD2 (5 bases). V was clipped by 2 bases and J by 5 bases, with 24 bases between them. This CDR3 spans 18 amino acids. Germline V CDR1 and CDR2: MDHEN, SYDVKM. As DNA, the CDR3 is TGTGCCAGCAGTTTAGGAAGCTTAGGGCCTAGGAGGCGTGAGACCCAGTACTTC. Translating it yields CASSLGSLGPRRRETQYF.

DNA for the CDR3: TGTGCTAGTGGTTTAACAACCGGGACAGAAGCCTACAATGAGCAGTTCTTC. This encodes CASGLTTGTEAYNEQFF. The V and J genes are TRBV12-5 and TRBJ2-1; TRBD1 matches 7 bases. J lost 2 bases, V lost 3 bases, and 10 bases had no gene match. The CDR3 extends over 17 amino acids. Per the germline V gene, CDR1 is LGHNT and CDR2 is FRNRAP.

The chain recombines TRBV3-1 (or the pseudogene TRBV3-2) with TRBJ1-6; D not resolved. CDR3 length equals 13 residues. Germline values: CDR1 LGHDT, CDR2 YNNKEL (reference sequence). Trimming shortened V by 0 bases and J by 10 bases, and 7 bases separated the two germline ends. The CDR3 nucleotides read TGTGCCAGCAGCCAAGAGTATAGGTCACCCCTCCACTTT. It translates to CASSQEYRSPLHF.

In DNA, the CDR3 is TGTGCCAGCAGCTGGGACAGGGACGGCAATCAGCCCCAGCATTTT. Protein: CASSWDRDGNQPQHF. The V and J genes are TRBV11-2 and TRBJ1-5; 9 bases are shared with TRBD1. Germline V gene data show CDR1 as SGHAT and CDR2 as FQNNGV. With V trimmed by 4 bases and J by 2 bases, 3 bases remained unmatched. The CDR3 sequence is 15 residues long. The full variable domain, its missing parts supplied by reference TRBV11-2 and TRBJ1-5, is EAGVAQSPRYKIIEKRQSVAFWCNPISGHATLYWYQQILGQGPKLLIQFQNNGVVDDSQLPKDRFSAERLKGVDSTLKIQPAKLEDSAVYLCASSWDRDGNQPQHFGDGTRLSIL.

As concerns this clone: At the DNA level, this CDR3 is encoded by other sequences in the same sample as well. This chain connects TRBV7-2 to TRBJ2-1; D not resolved. The V end lost 1 base, the J end lost 4 bases, and 2 bases lay between the germline ends. Germline lookup yields CDR1 SGHTA and CDR2 FQGNSA. This CDR3 has 12 amino acids. The CDR3, as DNA: TGTGCCAGCAGCTTAGTGTACAATGAGCAGTTCTTC. This gives the protein CASSLVYNEQFF.

This chain links TRBV7-8 with TRBJ1-2, with a possible D match to TRBD1 (6 bases). The germline V and J ends were trimmed by 5 bases and 2 bases, with 9 bases remaining between them. The CDR3 contains 13 residues. From germline, CDR1 is SGHVS and CDR2 FQNEAQ. The CDR3 DNA is TGTGCCAGCAGCCAGGACAGAAACTATGGCTACACCTTC. Translation gives CASSQDRNYGYTF.

Only one count was recorded for this clone. This rearrangement joins TRBV28 to TRBJ2-1; TRBD2 matches at 7 bases. V lost 4 bases and J lost 8; bases outside the gene matches: 11. CDR3 size: 15 residues. Germline CDR1 and CDR2: MDHEN and SYDVKM. The CDR3 nucleotides are TGTGCCAGCAGTTCTGACGGGAGGAGGACGGATGAGCAGTTCTTC. Translated, it gives CASSSDGRRTDEQFF.

The chain joins TRBV23-1 to TRBJ1-3; D gene unclear. TRBV23-1 is designated an ORF whose function remains uncertain. This CDR3 comprises 13 residues. Trimming left V 3 bases short and J 0 bases short, with 3 bases between. The CDR3 nucleotides are TGCGCCAGCAGTCAGAACTCTGGAAACACCATATATTTT. Its protein product is CASSQNSGNTIYF.

The chain joins TRBV5-4 to TRBJ2-5; 9 positions agree with TRBD2. The germline V gene has CDR1 SGHNT and CDR2 YYREEE (reference sequence). The CDR3 is 15 amino acids. After removal of 6 bases from V and 5 bases from J, the junction contained 11 bases not matched to a gene. CDR3 sequence reads: CASTSLAGAGETQYF. In DNA, the CDR3 is TGTGCCAGCACCTCTTTAGCGGGGGCAGGGGAGACCCAGTACTTC.

This chain uses TRBV10-3 with TRBJ1-5; weak D call: TRBD1 (5 bases). This CDR3 is built from 14 residues. Germline assignment: CDR1 ENHRY and CDR2 SYGVKD. Trimming cost V 0 bases and J 7 bases, with 10 bases left between them. The CDR3 region has the DNA TGTGCCATCAGTGAGTCCGGGGGGAACCAGCCCCAGCATTTT. This sequence encodes CAISESGGNQPQHF.

A remark on this clone: This sample includes further DNA sequences coding for the same CDR3. The gene calls are TRBV10-3 and TRBJ2-1; 13 nucleotides line up with TRBD2. Germline assignment: CDR1 ENHRY and CDR2 SYGVKD. V shed 2 bases, J shed 7 bases, and the junction held 5 bases outside the gene matches. The CDR3 spans 16 residues. The CDR3 nucleotides read TGTGCCATCAGTGAGCCGACTAGCGGGAGGAGGAATGAGCAGTTCTTC. Its translation is CAISEPTSGRRNEQFF.

This clone occurred a few times. This CDR3 is also generated by other DNA sequences in the sample. This chain uses TRBV12-3 or TRBV12-4 with TRBJ2-3; no definite D call. Trimming took off 2 bases at V and 3 bases at J, with 0 bases between the two ends. The CDR3 covers 11 residues. CDR3 DNA: TGTGCCAGCAGTTTAACAGATACGCAGTATTTT. Amino acids: CASSLTDTQYF.